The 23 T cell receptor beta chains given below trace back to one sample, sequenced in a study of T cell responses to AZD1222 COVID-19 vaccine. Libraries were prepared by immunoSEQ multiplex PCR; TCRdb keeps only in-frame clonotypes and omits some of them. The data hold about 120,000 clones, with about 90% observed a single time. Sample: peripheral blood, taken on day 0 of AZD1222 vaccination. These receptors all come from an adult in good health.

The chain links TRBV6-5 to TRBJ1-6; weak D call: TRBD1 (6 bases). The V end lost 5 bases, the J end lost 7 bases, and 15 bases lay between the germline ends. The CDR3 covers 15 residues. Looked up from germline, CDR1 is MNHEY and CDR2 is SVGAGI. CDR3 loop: CASSTGSGSNSPLHF. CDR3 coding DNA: TGTGCCAGCAGTACAGGGTCGGGTTCGAATTCACCCCTCCACTTT.

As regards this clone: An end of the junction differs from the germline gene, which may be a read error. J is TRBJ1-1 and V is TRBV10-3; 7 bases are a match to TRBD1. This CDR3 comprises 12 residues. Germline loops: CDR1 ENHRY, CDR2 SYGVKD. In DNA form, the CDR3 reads TGTGCCCTCAGGGGGGGGAACACTGAAGCTTTCTTT. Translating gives CALRGGNTEAFF.

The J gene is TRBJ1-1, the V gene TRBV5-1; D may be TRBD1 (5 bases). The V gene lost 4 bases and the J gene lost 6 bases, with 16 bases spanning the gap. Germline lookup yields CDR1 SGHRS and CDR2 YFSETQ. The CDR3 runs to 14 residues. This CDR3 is CASSAGPLRPEAFF. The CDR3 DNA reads TGCGCCAGCAGCGCGGGACCATTAAGACCTGAAGCTTTCTTT. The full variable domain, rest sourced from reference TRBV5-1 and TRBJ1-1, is KAGVTQTPRYLIKTRGQQVTLSCSPISGHRSVSWYQQTPGQGLQFLFEYFSETQRNKGNFPGRFSGRQFSNSRSEMNVSTLELGDSALYLCASSAGPLRPEAFFGQGTRLTVV.

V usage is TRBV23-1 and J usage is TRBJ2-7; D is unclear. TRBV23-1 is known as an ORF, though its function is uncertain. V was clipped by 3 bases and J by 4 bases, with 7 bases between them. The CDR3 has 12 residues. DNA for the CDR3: TGCGCCAGCAGTCACCCACAATACGAGCAGTACTTC. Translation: CASSHPQYEQYF.

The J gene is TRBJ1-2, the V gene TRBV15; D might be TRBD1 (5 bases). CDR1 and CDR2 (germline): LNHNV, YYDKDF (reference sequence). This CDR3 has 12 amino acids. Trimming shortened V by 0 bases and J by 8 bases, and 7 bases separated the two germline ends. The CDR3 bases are TGTGCCACCAGCAGAGAGCAGGGAGGCTACACCTTC. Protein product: CATSREQGGYTF.

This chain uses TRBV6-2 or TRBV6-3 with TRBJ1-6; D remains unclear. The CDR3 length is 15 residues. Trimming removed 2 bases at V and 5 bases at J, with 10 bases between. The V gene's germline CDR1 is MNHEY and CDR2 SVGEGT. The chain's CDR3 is CASSYASVDNSPLHF. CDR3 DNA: TGTGCCAGCAGTTACGCGTCAGTGGATAATTCACCCCTCCACTTT.

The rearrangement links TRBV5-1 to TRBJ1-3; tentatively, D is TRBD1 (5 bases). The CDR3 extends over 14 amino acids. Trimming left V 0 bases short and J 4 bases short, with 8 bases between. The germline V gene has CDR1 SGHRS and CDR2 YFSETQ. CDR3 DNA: TGCGCCAGCAGCTTGGACAGGAAAGGAAACACCATATATTTT. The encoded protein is CASSLDRKGNTIYF.

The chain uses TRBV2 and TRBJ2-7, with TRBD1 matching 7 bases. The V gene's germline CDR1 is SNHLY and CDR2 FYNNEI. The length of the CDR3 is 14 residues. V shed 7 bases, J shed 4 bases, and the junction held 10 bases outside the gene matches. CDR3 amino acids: CASKFGTEIYEQYF. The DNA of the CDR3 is TGTGCCAGCAAGTTCGGGACAGAGATTTACGAGCAGTACTTC.

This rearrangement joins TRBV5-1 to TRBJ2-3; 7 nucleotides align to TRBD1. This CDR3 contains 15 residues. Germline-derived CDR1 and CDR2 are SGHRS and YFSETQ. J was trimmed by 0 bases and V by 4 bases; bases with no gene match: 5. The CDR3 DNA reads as TGCGCCAGCAGCGTAGGGGGCCTTAGCACAGATACGCAGTATTTT. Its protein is CASSVGGLSTDTQYF.

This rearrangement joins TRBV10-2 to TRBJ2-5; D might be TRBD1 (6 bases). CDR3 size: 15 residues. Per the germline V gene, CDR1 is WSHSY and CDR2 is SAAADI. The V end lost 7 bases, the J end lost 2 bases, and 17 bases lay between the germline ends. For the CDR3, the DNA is TGCGCCAGCACCTTGGACAGCCTAACACAAGAGACCCAGTACTTC. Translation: CASTLDSLTQETQYF.

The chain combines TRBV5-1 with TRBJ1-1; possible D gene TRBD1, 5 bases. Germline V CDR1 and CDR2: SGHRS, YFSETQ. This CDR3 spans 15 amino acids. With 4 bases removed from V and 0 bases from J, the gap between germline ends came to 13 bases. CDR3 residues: CASSPSGTVNTEAFF. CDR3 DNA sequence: TGCGCCAGCAGCCCCTCCGGGACGGTGAACACTGAAGCTTTCTTT.

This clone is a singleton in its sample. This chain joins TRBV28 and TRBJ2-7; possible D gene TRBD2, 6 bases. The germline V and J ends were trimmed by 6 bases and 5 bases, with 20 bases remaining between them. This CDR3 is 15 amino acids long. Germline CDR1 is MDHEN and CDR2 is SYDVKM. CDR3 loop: CASSPSEVVLHEQYF. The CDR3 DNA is TGTGCCAGCAGCCCTAGCGAGGTCGTCCTCCACGAGCAGTACTTC.

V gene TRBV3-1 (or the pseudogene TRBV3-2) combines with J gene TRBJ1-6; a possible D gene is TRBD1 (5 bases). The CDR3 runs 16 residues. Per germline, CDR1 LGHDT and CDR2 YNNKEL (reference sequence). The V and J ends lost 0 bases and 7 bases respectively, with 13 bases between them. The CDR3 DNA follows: TGTGCCAGCAGCCAAGATTTTGGACACAGCAATTCACCCCTCCACTTT. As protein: CASSQDFGHSNSPLHF.

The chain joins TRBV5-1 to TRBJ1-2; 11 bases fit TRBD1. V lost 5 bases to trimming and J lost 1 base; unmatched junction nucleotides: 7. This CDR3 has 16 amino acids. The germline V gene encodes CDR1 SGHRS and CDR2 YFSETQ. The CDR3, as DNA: TGCGCCAGCAGATCTGGGACAGGGGGAGGTAACTATGGCTACACCTTC. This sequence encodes CASRSGTGGGNYGYTF.

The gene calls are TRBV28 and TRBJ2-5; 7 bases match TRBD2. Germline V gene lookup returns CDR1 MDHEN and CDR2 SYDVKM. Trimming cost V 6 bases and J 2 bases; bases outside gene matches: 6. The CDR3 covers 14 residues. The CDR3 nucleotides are TGTGCCAGCAGCTCCCCGGGACTACAAGAGACCCAGTACTTC. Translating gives CASSSPGLQETQYF.

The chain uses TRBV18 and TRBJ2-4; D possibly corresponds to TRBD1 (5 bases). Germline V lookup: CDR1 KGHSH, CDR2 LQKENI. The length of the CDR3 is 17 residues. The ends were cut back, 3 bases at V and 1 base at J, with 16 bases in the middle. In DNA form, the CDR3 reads TGTGCCAGCTCACCGCCGACAGAAACTCGGGCCAAAAACATTCAGTACTTC. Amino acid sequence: CASSPPTETRAKNIQYF.

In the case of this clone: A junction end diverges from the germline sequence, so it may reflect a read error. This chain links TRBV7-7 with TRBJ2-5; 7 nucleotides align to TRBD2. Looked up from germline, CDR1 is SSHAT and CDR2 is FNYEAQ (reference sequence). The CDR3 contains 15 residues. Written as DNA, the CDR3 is TGTGCTAGCAGCGCGACTAGCACGGGCGTAGAGACCCAGTACTTC. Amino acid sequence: CASSATSTGVETQYF.

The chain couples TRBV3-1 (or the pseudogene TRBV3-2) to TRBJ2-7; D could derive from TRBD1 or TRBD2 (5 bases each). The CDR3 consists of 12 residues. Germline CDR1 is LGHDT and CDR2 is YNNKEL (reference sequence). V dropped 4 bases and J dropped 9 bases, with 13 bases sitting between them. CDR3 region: CASSPGTVVQYF. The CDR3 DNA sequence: TGTGCCAGCAGCCCGGGGACCGTCGTGCAGTACTTC.

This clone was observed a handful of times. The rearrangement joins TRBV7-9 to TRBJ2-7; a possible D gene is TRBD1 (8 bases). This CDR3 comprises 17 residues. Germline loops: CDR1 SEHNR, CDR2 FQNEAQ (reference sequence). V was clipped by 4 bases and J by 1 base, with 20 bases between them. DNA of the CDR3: TGTGCCAGCAGCTCCCTTATTGGACAGGGAGGGTCCTACGAGCAGTACTTC. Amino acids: CASSSLIGQGGSYEQYF.

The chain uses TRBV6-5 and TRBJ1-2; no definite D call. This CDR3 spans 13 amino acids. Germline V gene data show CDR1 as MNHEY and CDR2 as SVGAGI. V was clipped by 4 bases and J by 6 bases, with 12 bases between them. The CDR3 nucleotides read TGTGCCAGCAGTTTTCGGCTGGCGGATGGCTACACCTTC. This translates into CASSFRLADGYTF.

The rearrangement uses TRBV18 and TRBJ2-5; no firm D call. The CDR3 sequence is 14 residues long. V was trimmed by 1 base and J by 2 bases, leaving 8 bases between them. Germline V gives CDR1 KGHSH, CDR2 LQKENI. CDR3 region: CASSPLGQQETQYF. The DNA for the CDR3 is TGTGCCAGCTCACCACTCGGGCAGCAAGAGACCCAGTACTTC.

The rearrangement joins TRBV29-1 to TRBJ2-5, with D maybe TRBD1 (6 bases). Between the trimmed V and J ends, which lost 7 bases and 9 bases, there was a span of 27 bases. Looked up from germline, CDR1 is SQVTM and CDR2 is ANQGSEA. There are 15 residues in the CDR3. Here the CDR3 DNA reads TGCAGCGCCAGAATGACAGGCCAAAGCGGTACGGCCCAGTACTTC. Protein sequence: CSARMTGQSGTAQYF.

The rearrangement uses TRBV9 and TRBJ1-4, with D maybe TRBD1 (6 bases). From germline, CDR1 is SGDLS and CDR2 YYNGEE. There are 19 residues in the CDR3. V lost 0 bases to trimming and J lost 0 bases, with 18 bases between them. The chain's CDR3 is CASSVGGAGGQATNEKLFF. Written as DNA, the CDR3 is TGTGCCAGCAGCGTAGGGGGGGCAGGTGGACAAGCAACTAATGAAAAACTGTTTTTT.